This T cell receptor beta chain was retrieved from a study of OX40 agonist ivuxolimab in advanced cancers. Study summary: Head and neck, renal cell, melanoma or hepatocellular carcinoma were the cancers that dose-escalation patients had.

The CDR3 contains 16 residues. The germline CDR1 and CDR2 sequences are SGHAT and FQDESV (reference sequence). Trimming at V came to 5 bases and at J to 0 bases, leaving 9 bases not matched to a gene. Measured with immunoSEQ multiplex PCR; TCRdb has only the in-frame clones, and not every one. The top ten clones hold more than 8.5% of a sample with 70,000 or so clones, about 92% of them seen once. Sample: CD4+ or CD8+ T cells sorted from blood, taken in a trial of the OX40 agonist ivuxolimab. J is TRBJ2-7 and V is TRBV11-1; TRBD2 agrees at 8 bases. This TCR was sampled from an adult with an advanced solid tumor such as melanoma, head and neck, liver or kidney cancer. The DNA of the CDR3 is TGTGCCAGCAGCCCTCCAGCGGGGGCTTCCTCCTACGAGCAGTACTTC. Translated: CASSPPAGASSYEQYF.